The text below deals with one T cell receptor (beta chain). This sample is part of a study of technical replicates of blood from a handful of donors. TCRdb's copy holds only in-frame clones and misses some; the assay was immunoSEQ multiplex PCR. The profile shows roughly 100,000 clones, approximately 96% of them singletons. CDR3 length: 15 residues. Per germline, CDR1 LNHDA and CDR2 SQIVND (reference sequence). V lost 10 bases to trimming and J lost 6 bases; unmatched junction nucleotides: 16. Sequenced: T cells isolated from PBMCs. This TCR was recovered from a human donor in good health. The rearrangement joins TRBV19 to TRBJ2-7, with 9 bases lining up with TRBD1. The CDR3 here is CATTISGQGLIEQYF. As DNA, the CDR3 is TGTGCCACCACCATTTCGGGACAGGGTTTGATCGAGCAGTACTTC. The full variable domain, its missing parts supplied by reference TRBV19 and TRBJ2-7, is DGGITQSPKYLFRKEGQNVTLSCEQNLNHDAMYWYRQDPGQGLRLIYYSQIVNDFQKGDIAEGYSVSREKKESFPLTVTSAQKNPTAFYLCATTISGQGLIEQYFGPGTRLTVT.